The source of this T cell receptor (beta chain) is a study of cytomegalovirus exposure and HLA in healthy donors. Across the whole study: The same platform was used for the 90 to 150 validation repertoires and the 600 to 850 first-cohort repertoires, a later analysis reported.

The donors were part of the approximately 120-subject validation cohort, which stood apart from the roughly 700-subject first cohort. The protocol was immunoSEQ multiplex PCR, while the TCRdb copy is restricted to in-frame clones and leaves out a portion. This table has about 82,000 clones, around 92% appearing once. V lost 4 bases to trimming and J lost 4 bases, with 11 bases between them. The CDR3 length is 13 residues. Germline V gene data show CDR1 as SGHTS and CDR2 as YDEGEE. This clone came up once. Its antigen remains unknown. Study results and caveats: Among TCR beta chains, those listed as cytomegalovirus-associated numbered some 160.

The gene calls are TRBV5-8 and TRBJ1-2; possible D gene TRBD1, 5 bases. The TCR comes from a man aged 18-30 years in good health and CMV-seronegative. The sequenced sample consisted of PBMCs. The CDR3 spells CASSLGGVYGYTF. The CDR3, as DNA: TGTGCCAGCAGCCTGGGGGGAGTCTATGGCTACACCTTC. The complete variable domain, with remaining parts taken from reference TRBV5-8 and TRBJ1-2, reads EAGVTQSPTHLIKTRGQQATLRCSPISGHTSVYWYQQALGLGLQFLLWYDEGEERNRGNFPPRFSGRQFPNYSSELNVNALELEDSALYLCASSLGGVYGYTFGSGTRLTVV.